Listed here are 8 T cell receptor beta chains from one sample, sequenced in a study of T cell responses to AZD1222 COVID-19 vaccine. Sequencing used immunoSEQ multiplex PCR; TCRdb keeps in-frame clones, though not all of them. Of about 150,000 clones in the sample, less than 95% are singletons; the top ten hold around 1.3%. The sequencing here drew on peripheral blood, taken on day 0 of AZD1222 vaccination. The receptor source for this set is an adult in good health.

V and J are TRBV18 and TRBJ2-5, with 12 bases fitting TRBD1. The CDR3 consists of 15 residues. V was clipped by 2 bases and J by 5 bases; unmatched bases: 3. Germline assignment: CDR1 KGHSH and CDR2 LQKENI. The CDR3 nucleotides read TGTGCCAGCTCACCAGGGACAGGGGGCGCGGAGACCCAGTACTTC. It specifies CASSPGTGGAETQYF.

The CDR3 sequence is CASSQRPESYEQYF. The CDR3 nucleotides read TGTGCCAGCAGCCAACGCCCGGAATCCTACGAGCAGTACTTC. The chain couples TRBV6-5 to TRBJ2-7; no clear D gene. The CDR3 consists of 14 residues. V was cut by 6 bases and J by 1 base, with 13 bases left in between. Germline V gene data show CDR1 as MNHEY and CDR2 as SVGAGI.

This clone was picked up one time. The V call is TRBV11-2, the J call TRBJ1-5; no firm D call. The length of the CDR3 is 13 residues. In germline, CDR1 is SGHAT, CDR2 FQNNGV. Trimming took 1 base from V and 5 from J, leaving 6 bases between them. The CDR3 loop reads CASSLGLDQPQHF. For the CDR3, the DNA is TGTGCCAGCAGCTTAGGTCTGGATCAGCCCCAGCATTTT.

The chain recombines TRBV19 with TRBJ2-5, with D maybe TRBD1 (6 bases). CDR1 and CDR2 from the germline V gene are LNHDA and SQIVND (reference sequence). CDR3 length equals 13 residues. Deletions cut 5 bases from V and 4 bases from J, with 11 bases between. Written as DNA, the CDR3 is TGTGCCAGTAGTGAAACAGGGAGAGAGACCCAGTACTTC. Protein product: CASSETGRETQYF.

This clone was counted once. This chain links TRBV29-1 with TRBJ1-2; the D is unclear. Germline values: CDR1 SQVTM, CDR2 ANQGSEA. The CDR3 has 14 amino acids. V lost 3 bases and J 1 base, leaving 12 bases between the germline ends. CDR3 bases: TGCAGCGTTGATCTGGCAGGAGTTAACTATGGCTACACCTTC. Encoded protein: CSVDLAGVNYGYTF.

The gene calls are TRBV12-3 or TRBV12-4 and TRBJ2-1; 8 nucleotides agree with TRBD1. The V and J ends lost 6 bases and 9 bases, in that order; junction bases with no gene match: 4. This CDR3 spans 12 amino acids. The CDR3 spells CASRTGTGEQFF. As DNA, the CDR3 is TGTGCCAGCAGAACCGGGACAGGTGAGCAGTTCTTC.

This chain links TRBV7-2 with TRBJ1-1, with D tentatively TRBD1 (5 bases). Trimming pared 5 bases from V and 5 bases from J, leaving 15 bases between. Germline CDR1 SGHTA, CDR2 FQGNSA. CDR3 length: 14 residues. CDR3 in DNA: TGTGCCAGCAGCCTCTTATCGGGGGGGACTGAAGCTTTCTTT. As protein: CASSLLSGGTEAFF.

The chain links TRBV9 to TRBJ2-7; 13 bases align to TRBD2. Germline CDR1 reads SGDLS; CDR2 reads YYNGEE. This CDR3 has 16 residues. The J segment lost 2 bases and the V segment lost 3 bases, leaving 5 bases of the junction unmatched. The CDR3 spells CASSEGGTSGTYEQYF. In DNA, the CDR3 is TGTGCCAGCAGCGAGGGCGGGACTAGCGGGACCTACGAGCAGTACTTC.